What follows are 32 T cell receptor beta chains derived from one specimen sequenced in a study of cytomegalovirus exposure and HLA in healthy donors. The PCR made use of 60 Vbeta and 13 Jbeta primers. Here immunoSEQ multiplex PCR was the method, and the copy in TCRdb shows in-frame clones only, minus some. The sample includes 100,000 to 150,000 clones, 17% of them seen just once. Sequencing was done on a sample of PBMCs. The receptors stem from a female donor in good health and CMV-seropositive.

This clone has just a few counts. This rearrangement joins TRBV4-1 to TRBJ1-1; 7 nucleotides agree with TRBD1. The CDR3 totals 16 residues. The junction had 5 bases not matched to a gene; V was cut back by 0 bases and J by 1 base. Germline CDR1 reads MGHRA; CDR2 reads YSYEKL. CDR3 nucleotide sequence: TGCGCCAGCAGCCAAGAAGGGGGCAGGGAGAACACTGAAGCTTTCTTT. This translates into CASSQEGGRENTEAFF.

V and J are TRBV5-8 and TRBJ2-7; no clear D. The V gene's germline CDR1 is SGHTS and CDR2 YDEGEE. There are 13 residues in the CDR3. V lost 5 bases, J lost 2 bases, and 11 bases lay in between. The CDR3 loop reads CASSTRYAYEQYF. In nucleotides, the CDR3 is TGTGCCAGCAGTACAAGATACGCCTACGAGCAGTACTTC.

This clone is a singleton in its sample. The chain recombines TRBV4-3 with TRBJ2-1, with D maybe TRBD1 (6 bases). Trimming left V 0 bases short and J 4 bases short, with 10 bases between. This CDR3 has 15 residues. Germline values: CDR1 LGHNA, CDR2 YSLEER. The DNA of the CDR3 is TGCGCCAGCAGCCAAGACAGGGGATATTACAATGAGCAGTTCTTC. Residues: CASSQDRGYYNEQFF.

Only a few counts were recorded for this clone. This rearrangement joins TRBV27 to TRBJ2-2; TRBD2 aligns across 7 bases. Trimming at V came to 2 bases and at J to 4 bases, leaving 7 bases not matched to a gene. This CDR3 spans 16 amino acids. Germline V gives CDR1 MNHEY, CDR2 SMNVEV (reference sequence). The CDR3 nucleotides are TGTGCCAGCAGTTTAATGGTAGCGGGCCCCACCGGGGAGCTGTTTTTT. This gives the protein CASSLMVAGPTGELFF.

CDR3 region: CASSVATGAYEQYF. The CDR3, as DNA: TGTGCCAGCAGCGTAGCGACAGGGGCCTACGAGCAGTACTTC. The genes are TRBV9 and TRBJ2-7, with TRBD1 matching 8 bases. Unmatched junction bases numbered 1, after V lost 0 bases and J lost 2 bases. Per the germline V gene, CDR1 is SGDLS and CDR2 is YYNGEE. The CDR3 covers 14 residues. The full variable domain, in which reference TRBV9 and TRBJ2-7 provide the parts outside the CDR3, is DSGVTQTPKHLITATGQRVTLRCSPRSGDLSVYWYQQSLDQGLQFLIQYYNGEERAKGNILERFSAQQFPDLHSELNLSSLELGDSALYFCASSVATGAYEQYFGPGTRLTVT.

The gene calls are TRBV6-6 and TRBJ1-5; a possible D gene is TRBD1 (6 bases). CDR1 is MNHNY, CDR2 SVGAGI, per germline (reference sequence). The ends were cut back, 0 bases at V and 8 bases at J, with 8 bases in the middle. This CDR3 region has 13 residues. The DNA of the CDR3 is TGTGCCAGCAGTTACTCGAGGGGGAAGCCCCAGCATTTT. It translates to CASSYSRGKPQHF.

V is TRBV7-2 and J is TRBJ2-7, with TRBD1 identical over 9 bases. Germline lookup yields CDR1 SGHTA and CDR2 FQGNSA. The CDR3 is made up of 15 amino acids. The V and J ends lost 4 bases and 3 bases, in that order; junction bases with no gene match: 7. Written as DNA, the CDR3 is TGTGCCAGCAGCTCCAGAGTGGGACAGGGCTACGAGCAGTACTTC. Its protein product is CASSSRVGQGYEQYF.

This clone showed up many times. The CDR3 spells CASSIQGVPYEQYF. The CDR3 nucleotides read TGTGCCAGCAGCATACAGGGGGTCCCCTACGAGCAGTACTTC. J is TRBJ2-7 and V is TRBV9, with 8 positions matching TRBD1. Germline V lookup: CDR1 SGDLS, CDR2 YYNGEE. This CDR3 contains 14 residues. V dropped 4 bases and J dropped 2; count of bases not matched to a gene: 5.

V usage is TRBV5-1 and J usage is TRBJ1-4, with a possible D match to TRBD1 (6 bases). The CDR3 runs 16 residues. Germline V lookup: CDR1 SGHRS, CDR2 YFSETQ. The ends were cut back, 0 bases at V and 0 bases at J, with 9 bases in the middle. CDR3 loop: CASSLVQGTTNEKLFF. CDR3 in DNA: TGCGCCAGCAGCTTGGTACAGGGAACAACTAATGAAAAACTGTTTTTT.

CDR3 sequence: CSASTGIQYF. CDR3 DNA sequence: TGCAGTGCTAGTACGGGGATCCAGTACTTC. The V gene is TRBV20-1, the J gene TRBJ2-5; D may be TRBD2 (5 bases). The germline CDR1 and CDR2 sequences are DFQATT and SNEGSKA (reference sequence). V lost 3 bases, J lost 10 bases, and 9 bases lay in between. This CDR3 contains 10 residues.

This chain connects TRBV4-3 to TRBJ2-7, with 9 bases fitting TRBD2. V was clipped by 3 bases and J by 0 bases; unmatched bases: 6. The CDR3 loop spans 16 amino acids. Germline V gene data show CDR1 as LGHNA and CDR2 as YSLEER. CDR3: CASSHVGREGSYEQYF. The CDR3 DNA is TGCGCCAGCAGCCACGTGGGGCGGGAGGGCTCCTACGAGCAGTACTTC.

This clone occurred a few times. This chain connects TRBV10-3 to TRBJ2-1, with TRBD2 identical over 10 bases. The CDR3 is made up of 17 amino acids. The germline V gene encodes CDR1 ENHRY and CDR2 SYGVKD. The J segment lost 6 bases and the V segment lost 7 bases, leaving 15 bases of the junction unmatched. CDR3: CAIKGNIAGGGLNEQFF. The CDR3 DNA reads TGTGCCATCAAAGGGAACATAGCGGGGGGAGGCCTCAATGAGCAGTTCTTC.

The chain is built from TRBV27 and TRBJ1-1, with TRBD1 as a possible D gene (6 bases). The CDR3 has 18 amino acids. Germline V gives CDR1 MNHEY, CDR2 SMNVEV (reference sequence). V lost 2 bases to trimming and J lost 3 bases, with 22 bases between them. The CDR3 DNA reads TGTGCCAGCAGTTTAAGGACGACAGGTTGGGAGGGTCACACTGAAGCTTTCTTT. As protein: CASSLRTTGWEGHTEAFF.

This chain uses TRBV29-1 with TRBJ1-5; 9 nucleotides match TRBD1. This CDR3 has 14 amino acids. V was clipped by 5 bases and J by 3 bases; unmatched bases: 5. CDR1 and CDR2 from the germline V gene are SQVTM and ANQGSEA. The CDR3, as DNA: TGCAGCGTTCGGGACAGGGCCCCCAATCAGCCCCAGCATTTT. It encodes CSVRDRAPNQPQHF.

The V and J genes are TRBV29-1 and TRBJ2-3; 7 nucleotides line up with TRBD1. This CDR3 has 14 residues. J gave up 5 bases and V 3 bases, and 8 bases lay outside the gene matches. Germline V gene lookup returns CDR1 SQVTM and CDR2 ANQGSEA. In nucleotides, the CDR3 is TGCAGCGTTGACAAGGGGGCGATTGGAGATACGCAGTATTTT. It yields the protein CSVDKGAIGDTQYF.

This clone was observed a handful of times. This chain links TRBV6-5 with TRBJ2-6; D not resolved. V was pared by 2 bases and J by 0 bases, with 2 bases between. CDR3 size: 14 residues. Germline assignment: CDR1 MNHEY and CDR2 SVGAGI. Written as DNA, the CDR3 is TGTGCCAGCAGTTACCTCTCTGGGGCCAACGTCCTGACTTTC. This sequence encodes CASSYLSGANVLTF.

This clone was seen only a few times. The chain carries TRBV11-2 and TRBJ2-5; TRBD1 matches at 10 bases. Germline CDR1 SGHAT, CDR2 FQNNGV. V lost 6 bases and J lost 2; bases outside the gene matches: 3. CDR3 length: 14 residues. In DNA form, the CDR3 reads TGTGCCAGCAGGAAGGACAGGGGGCAAGAGACCCAGTACTTC. It yields the protein CASRKDRGQETQYF.

In its sample, this clone was seen a few times. J is TRBJ2-3 and V is TRBV6-5, with TRBD2 matching 9 bases. Germline V gives CDR1 MNHEY, CDR2 SVGAGI. The CDR3 is 16 residues long. V was pared by 2 bases and J by 4 bases, with 7 bases of the junction left unmatched. In DNA form, the CDR3 reads TGTGCCAGCAGTTACGCGGGGGGGCTAGGGGCAGATACGCAGTATTTT. Amino acids: CASSYAGGLGADTQYF.

The chain combines TRBV20-1 with TRBJ1-1, with 7 positions matching TRBD1. Looked up from germline, CDR1 is DFQATT and CDR2 is SNEGSKA (reference sequence). The CDR3 loop spans 11 amino acids. CDR3 bases: TGCAAGGGACAGATGAACACTGAAGCTTTCTTT. Amino acid sequence: CKGQMNTEAFF.

The chain combines TRBV5-1 with TRBJ2-7; the match to TRBD1 covers 7 bases. The CDR3 has 13 amino acids. V was pared by 0 bases and J by 10 bases, with 7 bases of the junction left unmatched. Germline V CDR1 and CDR2: SGHRS, YFSETQ. The CDR3 DNA is TGCGCCAGCAGCTTGGGGGAAGACAGGGATCAGTACTTC. Translated: CASSLGEDRDQYF.

This clone showed up just a few times. The gene calls are TRBV6-5 and TRBJ1-2; D remains unclear. Per germline, CDR1 MNHEY and CDR2 SVGAGI. V lost 2 bases and J lost 7, with 14 bases in between. CDR3 length equals 14 residues. The CDR3 coding sequence is TGTGCCAGCAGTTACGGCGGGTCATGGGGTGGCTACACCTTC. Its translation is CASSYGGSWGGYTF.

There are a few counts of this clone. The CDR3 coding sequence is TGTGCCAGCAACCGGGACAGGGTAACCGGGGAGCTGTTTTTT. It specifies CASNRDRVTGELFF. The chain has TRBV2 and TRBJ2-2; 9 nucleotides line up with TRBD1. CDR1 is SNHLY and CDR2 is FYNNEI in the germline V gene. CDR3 length: 14 residues. The J segment lost 5 bases and the V segment lost 7 bases, leaving 5 bases of the junction unmatched.

This clone was seen more than once but under ten times. The chain uses TRBV4-3 and TRBJ2-2; 10 bases are shared with TRBD1. Trimming cost V 0 bases and J 6 bases; bases outside gene matches: 4. Germline loops: CDR1 LGHNA, CDR2 YSLEER. The CDR3 totals 16 residues. The CDR3 loop reads CASSQDSDRGPGELFF. The CDR3 region has the DNA TGCGCCAGCAGCCAAGATTCCGACAGGGGGCCCGGGGAGCTGTTTTTT.

The sample holds one count of this clone. The same CDR3 also results from other DNA sequences found in this sample. This rearrangement joins TRBV28 to TRBJ2-1; TRBD2 aligns across 11 bases. The junction had 5 bases not matched to a gene; V was cut back by 3 bases and J by 7 bases. Germline V gene data show CDR1 as MDHEN and CDR2 as SYDVKM. There are 15 residues in the CDR3. In DNA, the CDR3 is TGTGCCAGCAGTTTTCTAGCGGGGGGCCCAAATGAGCAGTTCTTC. It translates to CASSFLAGGPNEQFF.

This clone has only a few counts. The V call is TRBV6-6, the J call TRBJ1-2; 10 bases align to TRBD1. In germline, CDR1 is MNHNY, CDR2 SVGAGI (reference sequence). This CDR3 is 15 amino acids long. V trimming: 6 bases; J trimming: 5 bases; junction bases outside the gene matches: 9. The CDR3 sequence: CASRPQTGGRYGYTF. Written as DNA, the CDR3 is TGTGCCAGCAGACCGCAGACAGGGGGCCGTTATGGCTACACCTTC.

This CDR3 is CASRTYYEQYF. The CDR3 bases are TGTGCCAGCAGAACCTACTACGAGCAGTACTTC. The chain recombines TRBV6-5 with TRBJ2-7, with D hard to call. The V gene lost 6 bases and the J gene lost 3 bases, with 6 bases spanning the gap. The CDR3 covers 11 residues. Germline CDR1 and CDR2: MNHEY and SVGAGI.

A few counts support this clone. This chain uses TRBV28 with TRBJ2-7; possible D gene TRBD1, 7 bases. V lost 2 bases and J lost 3, with 11 bases in between. The CDR3 covers 14 residues. Germline CDR1 is MDHEN and CDR2 is SYDVKM. DNA for the CDR3: TGTGCCAGCAGTTTAACTCAGGGGGGCTACGAGCAGTACTTC. It translates to CASSLTQGGYEQYF.

The rearrangement links TRBV7-2 to TRBJ1-4, with D perhaps TRBD1 (6 bases). The V and J ends lost 5 bases and 3 bases respectively, with 16 bases between them. The germline V gene encodes CDR1 SGHTA and CDR2 FQGNSA. The CDR3 loop spans 16 amino acids. CDR3 in amino acids: CASSPETGRANEKLFF. In DNA, the CDR3 is TGTGCCAGCAGCCCCGAAACAGGGCGGGCTAATGAAAAACTGTTTTTT. Complete variable domain (other parts from reference TRBV7-2 and TRBJ1-4): GAGVSQSPSNKVTEKGKDVELRCDPISGHTALYWYRQSLGQGLEFLIYFQGNSAPDKSGLPSDRFSAERTGGSVSTLTIQRTQQEDSAVYLCASSPETGRANEKLFFGSGTQLSVL.

The chain carries TRBV28 and TRBJ1-1; 7 bases line up with TRBD1. The V gene end was trimmed by 2 bases and the J gene end by 7 bases; junction bases not matched to a gene: 7. The CDR3 covers 14 residues. CDR1 and CDR2 (germline): MDHEN, SYDVKM. CDR3 amino acids: CASSLMRGRVEAFF. As DNA, the CDR3 is TGTGCCAGCAGTTTAATGAGGGGGCGAGTTGAAGCTTTCTTT.

J is TRBJ2-7 and V is TRBV6-5; D is perhaps TRBD1 (6 bases). This CDR3 contains 15 residues. Germline-derived CDR1 and CDR2 are MNHEY and SVGAGI. V dropped 2 bases and J dropped 3 bases, with 14 bases sitting between them. Here the CDR3 DNA reads TGTGCCAGCAGTTACCCCTTTCAGGGGAGCTACGAGCAGTACTTC. Residues: CASSYPFQGSYEQYF.

Worth noting for this clone: This sample also contains other DNA sequences that code for the same CDR3. The CDR3 protein is CASSSGTSGYEQYF. The CDR3 DNA is TGTGCCAGCAGTTCCGGGACTAGCGGCTACGAGCAGTACTTC. The chain has TRBV27 and TRBJ2-7, with 11 bases lining up with TRBD2. Per germline, CDR1 MNHEY and CDR2 SMNVEV (reference sequence). The CDR3 loop spans 14 amino acids. Unmatched junction bases numbered 2, after V lost 4 bases and J lost 3 bases.

J is TRBJ2-1 and V is TRBV5-1; 10 bases match TRBD2. From germline, CDR1 is SGHRS and CDR2 YFSETQ. This CDR3 has 16 residues. Losses at the gene ends were 4 bases for V and 10 bases for J; bases not matched to a gene: 14. CDR3 residues: CASSAGSGGGPREQFF. CDR3 sequence (DNA): TGCGCCAGCAGCGCAGGAAGCGGGGGGGGACCACGGGAGCAGTTCTTC.